This TCR beta chain was sequenced for a study of graft-versus-host responses after intestinal transplantation. Whole-study context: In this cohort, recipients had multivisceral, liver-intestinal, or isolated intestinal transplants. Anti-thymocyte globulin induction, then tacrolimus and steroids for two to four years, went to all recipients. Study results and limitations: GvH clones occurred in recipient marrow; some first appeared in ileum or blood. Graft-donor T cell macrochimerism in patients accompanied high graft-versus-host to host-versus-graft clonal ratios in allografts.

This clone was seen a single time. The antigen is undetermined. Measured with immunoSEQ multiplex PCR; TCRdb has only the in-frame clones, and not every one. The profile shows some 80,000 clones, about 91% of them singletons. Germline lookup yields CDR1 LNHNV and CDR2 YYDKDF (reference sequence). Trimming pared 3 bases from V and 1 base from J, leaving 13 bases between. This CDR3 is 15 amino acids long. The rearrangement uses TRBV15 and TRBJ2-7; D call uncertain. The sequencing here drew on unstimulated CD8+ T cells sorted from spleen or lymph node cells, taken before transplant. The sequence was collected from a human donor who was the organ donor for an intestinal transplant. CDR3 sequence (DNA): TGTGCCACCAGCAGTTCCCTCCATCCTTCCTACGAGCAGTACTTC. It codes for CATSSSLHPSYEQYF.